These 32 T cell receptor beta chains share one sample of origin, sequenced in a study of blood T cell repertoires in COVID-19. Data came from immunoSEQ multiplex PCR; TCRdb stores just in-frame clones and leaves some out. The data show 180,000 or so clones, about 85% seen once. The sample was peripheral blood. The source of these receptors is a person between 65 and 80 years old with COVID-19, enrolled during active disease.

This clone showed up just once. The chain employs TRBV4-2 and TRBJ2-2; a possible D gene is TRBD2 (5 bases). Germline V gene lookup returns CDR1 LGHNA and CDR2 YNFKEQ. The CDR3 sequence is 13 residues long. V shed 2 bases and J shed 4 bases, with 5 bases lying between them. CDR3 sequence (DNA): TGTGCCAGCAGCCAAACTAGCACCGGGGAGCTGTTTTTT. Protein sequence: CASSQTSTGELFF.

V usage is TRBV9 and J usage is TRBJ2-2; TRBD2 aligns across 12 bases. The ends lost 4 bases at V and 7 bases at J; junction bases unmatched: 14. Germline CDR1 reads SGDLS; CDR2 reads YYNGEE. This CDR3 contains 18 residues. The CDR3 coding sequence is TGTGCCAGCAGCAAACGGACTAGCGGGGCGCCACTAGACGGGGAGCTGTTTTTT. This codes for CASSKRTSGAPLDGELFF.

The genes are TRBV3-1 (or the pseudogene TRBV3-2) and TRBJ2-3, with 9 positions matching TRBD2. CDR1 LGHDT and CDR2 YNNKEL come from the germline V gene (reference sequence). The CDR3 sequence is 14 residues long. The J segment lost 3 bases and the V segment lost 4 bases, leaving 2 bases of the junction unmatched. Here the CDR3 reads CASSRSGGTDTQYF. The CDR3 region has the DNA TGTGCCAGCAGCCGTAGCGGGGGAACAGATACGCAGTATTTT.

This clone appeared once. V and J are TRBV27 and TRBJ1-4; 11 nucleotides line up with TRBD1. The CDR3 has 15 amino acids. Trimming cost V 2 bases and J 7 bases; bases outside gene matches: 3. Germline V gene data show CDR1 as MNHEY and CDR2 as SMNVEV (reference sequence). CDR3 DNA sequence: TGTGCCAGCAGTTTACATGGGACAGGGGGTGAAAAACTGTTTTTT. The encoded protein is CASSLHGTGGEKLFF.

V and J are TRBV5-1 and TRBJ2-7; D is possibly TRBD1 (6 bases). Germline CDR1 SGHRS, CDR2 YFSETQ. The CDR3 is 16 amino acids. Trimming left V 0 bases short and J 2 bases short, with 15 bases between. CDR3 in DNA: TGCGCCAGCAGCTTGGAGAGCGGACAGTGGCCCTACGAGCAGTACTTC. Translation gives CASSLESGQWPYEQYF.

This clone was observed a single time. The chain is built from TRBV21-1 and TRBJ1-6; the tabulated D call, TRBD1, remains unverified against the DNA. TRBV21-1 is reported as a pseudogene. This CDR3 comprises 16 residues. CDR3 coding DNA: TGTGCCAGCAGCCCGCTTGGGACAGCTTATAATTCACCCCTCCACTTT. It translates to CASSPLGTAYNSPLHF.

This rearrangement joins TRBV7-9 to TRBJ2-5; TRBD1 matches 9 bases. Trimming removed 2 bases from V and 5 bases from J; junction bases left unmatched: 3. Germline-derived CDR1 and CDR2 are SEHNR and FQNEAQ (reference sequence). This CDR3 spans 14 amino acids. Here the CDR3 reads CASSLHTGGETQYF. As DNA, the CDR3 is TGTGCCAGCAGCTTACACACAGGGGGCGAGACCCAGTACTTC. The full variable domain, with the rest looked up from reference TRBV7-9 and TRBJ2-5, is DTGVSQNPRHKITKRGQNVTFRCDPISEHNRLYWYRQTLGQGPEFLTYFQNEAQLEKSRLLSDRFSAERPKGSFSTLEIQRTEQGDSAMYLCASSLHTGGETQYFGPGTRLLVL.

The CDR3 DNA reads TGTGCCAGCAGGGGACAGGGGGCGGATGGCTACACCTTC. This codes for CASRGQGADGYTF. The gene calls are TRBV6-5 and TRBJ1-2; 12 positions match TRBD1. The CDR3 has 13 amino acids. The trim removed 6 bases at V and 6 bases at J, leaving 2 bases unmatched. Germline CDR1 reads MNHEY; CDR2 reads SVGAGI.

The V and J genes are TRBV3-1 (or the pseudogene TRBV3-2) and TRBJ2-3; 9 positions match TRBD2. With V trimmed by 4 bases and J by 4 bases, 9 bases remained unmatched. Germline CDR1 LGHDT, CDR2 YNNKEL (reference sequence). This CDR3 is built from 16 residues. The CDR3 DNA reads as TGTGCCAGCAGCCTTTTGGGACTAGCTAGGGCAGATACGCAGTATTTT. This encodes CASSLLGLARADTQYF.

A few counts support this clone. The chain uses TRBV27 and TRBJ1-6; D possibly corresponds to TRBD1 (5 bases). Germline V gives CDR1 MNHEY, CDR2 SMNVEV (reference sequence). With 3 bases removed from V and 7 bases from J, the gap between germline ends came to 16 bases. The CDR3 totals 16 residues. CDR3 loop: CASSFRRQTENSPLHF. As DNA, the CDR3 is TGTGCCAGCAGTTTTAGAAGGCAGACAGAAAATTCACCCCTCCACTTT.

V is TRBV3-1 (or the pseudogene TRBV3-2) and J is TRBJ2-3; 10 bases agree with TRBD2. The CDR3 has 13 amino acids. After removal of 8 bases from V and 3 bases from J, the junction contained 2 bases not matched to a gene. Germline CDR1 reads LGHDT; CDR2 reads YNNKEL (reference sequence). The CDR3 DNA is TGTGCCAGCCGGGGACTAGCGACAGATACGCAGTATTTT. This gives the protein CASRGLATDTQYF.

The V call is TRBV3-1 (or the pseudogene TRBV3-2), the J call TRBJ1-2; the match to TRBD1 covers 7 bases. Trimming removed 1 base from V and 7 bases from J; junction bases left unmatched: 12. Germline values: CDR1 LGHDT, CDR2 YNNKEL (reference sequence). The CDR3 is 16 amino acids. The CDR3 here is CASSQGGRGGMVGYTF. The CDR3 DNA reads TGTGCCAGCAGCCAAGGGGGCCGAGGGGGCATGGTTGGCTACACCTTC.

This chain joins TRBV6-2 or TRBV6-3 and TRBJ1-2; 8 bases are shared with TRBD1. The V and J ends lost 4 bases and 0 bases, in that order; junction bases with no gene match: 13. Germline V gene sequence: CDR1 MNHEY, CDR2 SVGEGT. This CDR3 comprises 18 residues. CDR3 residues: CASSSNRITGGANYGYTF. The CDR3 DNA sequence: TGTGCCAGCAGTTCAAACAGGATAACAGGGGGAGCTAACTATGGCTACACCTTC.

J is TRBJ1-4 and V is TRBV5-6, with 10 positions matching TRBD1. This CDR3 is 15 amino acids long. From germline, CDR1 is SGHDT and CDR2 YYEEEE. V trimming: 0 bases; J trimming: 8 bases; junction bases outside the gene matches: 4. CDR3 coding DNA: TGTGCCAGCAGCTTGGAGGGACAGGGGCACGAAAAACTGTTTTTT. This sequence encodes CASSLEGQGHEKLFF. The complete variable domain, with remaining parts taken from reference TRBV5-6 and TRBJ1-4, reads DAGVTQSPTHLIKTRGQQVTLRCSPKSGHDTVSWYQQALGQGPQFIFQYYEEEERQRGNFPDRFSGHQFPNYSSELNVNALLLGDSALYLCASSLEGQGHEKLFFGSGTQLSVL.

J is TRBJ2-1 and V is TRBV9; perhaps TRBD1 as D (5 bases). The CDR3 length is 15 residues. Looked up from germline, CDR1 is SGDLS and CDR2 is YYNGEE. V was pared by 3 bases and J by 4 bases, with 14 bases between. The CDR3 loop is CASSEGLLTYNEQFF. CDR3 in DNA: TGTGCCAGCAGCGAGGGGCTACTTACGTACAATGAGCAGTTCTTC.

J is TRBJ1-1 and V is TRBV29-1; no firm D call. The germline CDR1 and CDR2 sequences are SQVTM and ANQGSEA. V dropped 2 bases and J dropped 0 bases, with 10 bases sitting between them. The CDR3 runs to 14 residues. CDR3 region: CSVEKSRLNTEAFF. The CDR3 DNA sequence: TGCAGCGTTGAAAAGTCGAGGCTGAACACTGAAGCTTTCTTT.

The chain links TRBV5-4 to TRBJ1-1; a possible D gene is TRBD1 (6 bases). This CDR3 is built from 15 residues. CDR1 SGHNT and CDR2 YYREEE come from the germline V gene (reference sequence). V was cut by 2 bases and J by 5 bases, with 16 bases left in between. The CDR3 reads CASSFGTRGGTEAFF. In nucleotides, the CDR3 is TGTGCCAGCAGCTTTGGAACTAGGGGGGGAACTGAAGCTTTCTTT.

CDR3 residues: CSVLGQGENSPLHF. CDR3 DNA: TGCAGCGTTTTGGGACAGGGGGAAAATTCACCCCTCCACTTT. The rearrangement uses TRBV29-1 and TRBJ1-6; TRBD1 agrees at 11 bases. In germline, CDR1 is SQVTM, CDR2 ANQGSEA. This CDR3 has 14 residues. The junction had 4 bases not matched to a gene; V was cut back by 5 bases and J by 7 bases.

This clone appeared a few times. The CDR3 region is CASSLIPGQGPYGYTF. The CDR3 nucleotides are TGTGCCAGCAGCTTAATCCCAGGACAGGGGCCTTATGGCTACACCTTC. This chain connects TRBV7-9 to TRBJ1-2; 9 bases fit TRBD1. The CDR3 loop spans 16 amino acids. Germline V gene sequence: CDR1 SEHNR, CDR2 FQNEAQ (reference sequence). The V gene end was trimmed by 2 bases and the J gene end by 5 bases; junction bases not matched to a gene: 9. The full variable domain, with the rest looked up from reference TRBV7-9 and TRBJ1-2, is DTGVSQNPRHKITKRGQNVTFRCDPISEHNRLYWYRQTLGQGPEFLTYFQNEAQLEKSRLLSDRFSAERPKGSFSTLEIQRTEQGDSAMYLCASSLIPGQGPYGYTFGSGTRLTVV.

The genes are TRBV29-1 and TRBJ2-5; D may be TRBD1 (6 bases). The germline gives CDR1 SQVTM, CDR2 ANQGSEA. The CDR3 is 13 amino acids. The ends were cut back, 2 bases at V and 13 bases at J, with 20 bases in the middle. CDR3 sequence reads: CSVEYFRGQPMYF. The DNA of the CDR3 is TGCAGCGTTGAATACTTTCGGGGACAACCCATGTACTTC.

The chain recombines TRBV4-3 with TRBJ2-1; TRBD1 agrees at 7 bases. Germline V gives CDR1 LGHNA, CDR2 YSLEER. This CDR3 is built from 16 residues. The junction had 2 bases not matched to a gene; V was cut back by 0 bases and J by 0 bases. CDR3 DNA sequence: TGCGCCAGCAGCCAAGACGGGACAGTCTCCTACAATGAGCAGTTCTTC. Protein product: CASSQDGTVSYNEQFF.

The rearrangement links TRBV27 to TRBJ2-2; 8 bases line up with TRBD2. The CDR3 runs to 15 residues. V lost 6 bases to trimming and J lost 7 bases; unmatched junction nucleotides: 10. Germline V lookup: CDR1 MNHEY, CDR2 SMNVEV (reference sequence). Here the CDR3 reads CASSTLGAGGGELFF. In DNA form, the CDR3 reads TGTGCCAGCAGCACCCTGGGTGCGGGGGGCGGGGAGCTGTTTTTT.

This clone came up many times. The chain links TRBV6-6 to TRBJ1-2; TRBD1 is a possible D gene (5 bases). Germline loops: CDR1 MNHNY, CDR2 SVGAGI (reference sequence). The CDR3 contains 13 residues. V lost 8 bases, J lost 0 bases, and 10 bases lay in between. CDR3 residues: CASRDFTNYGYTF. In DNA form, the CDR3 reads TGTGCCAGCCGGGACTTCACTAACTATGGCTACACCTTC.

V gene TRBV5-1 combines with J gene TRBJ1-1; tentatively, D is TRBD1 (5 bases). Trimming stripped 0 bases from V and 5 bases from J, with 14 bases between. This CDR3 has 15 residues. CDR1 is SGHRS, CDR2 YFSETQ, per germline. This CDR3 is CASSLEGRRGTEAFF. The CDR3 DNA reads as TGCGCCAGCAGCTTGGAGGGACGGAGGGGTACTGAAGCTTTCTTT.

The chain links TRBV12-3 or TRBV12-4 to TRBJ2-5; D remains unclear. The V end was cut by 3 bases, the J end by 5 bases, with 7 bases between. The CDR3 is 12 residues long. The CDR3: CASSFLRETQYF. CDR3 coding DNA: TGTGCCAGCAGTTTTCTGCGGGAGACCCAGTACTTC.

The count of this clone is one. For the CDR3, the DNA is TGCGCCAGCAGTCAGTTCGGGGAGTCTGGAAACACCATATATTTT. This codes for CASSQFGESGNTIYF. The chain has TRBV23-1 and TRBJ1-3; D is ambiguous. TRBV23-1 is placed among ORFs of uncertain function. V lost 3 bases and J lost 1, with 10 bases in between. This CDR3 contains 15 residues.

J is TRBJ1-4 and V is TRBV5-1; 7 bases are a match to TRBD1. The CDR3 is 14 amino acids. With 5 bases clipped from V and 5 bases from J, the junction kept 6 bases outside the gene matches. The germline CDR1 and CDR2 sequences are SGHRS and YFSETQ. The CDR3 reads CASSQTTGNEKLFF. Here the CDR3 DNA reads TGCGCCAGCAGTCAGACGACAGGGAATGAAAAACTGTTTTTT.

The chain recombines TRBV27 with TRBJ2-7; 7 bases are a match to TRBD1. The CDR3 totals 15 residues. Unmatched junction bases numbered 7, after V lost 2 bases and J lost 3 bases. Looked up from germline, CDR1 is MNHEY and CDR2 is SMNVEV (reference sequence). CDR3 in amino acids: CASSLTGTAFYEQYF. As DNA, the CDR3 is TGTGCCAGCAGTTTAACCGGGACAGCCTTCTACGAGCAGTACTTC.

The V call is TRBV9, the J call TRBJ1-2, with a weak D call TRBD1 (6 bases). V gave up 4 bases and J gave up 5 bases, with 24 bases separating them. In germline, CDR1 is SGDLS, CDR2 YYNGEE. The CDR3 consists of 17 residues. CDR3 nucleotides: TGTGCCAGCAGCACACGCGACCCCAGGGGTATTCGGTATGGCTACACCTTC. Protein product: CASSTRDPRGIRYGYTF.

This rearrangement joins TRBV12-3 or TRBV12-4 to TRBJ1-2; D is possibly TRBD1 (5 bases). V was trimmed by 6 bases and J by 8 bases, leaving 16 bases between them. CDR3 length equals 13 residues. The CDR3 region is CASSYVVGGGYTF. CDR3 nucleotide sequence: TGTGCCAGCAGCTACGTAGTGGGGGGAGGCTACACCTTC.

The genes are TRBV14 and TRBJ2-7, with D possibly matching TRBD2 (6 bases). The CDR3 is made up of 15 amino acids. Looked up from germline, CDR1 is SGHDN and CDR2 is FVKESK. V was shortened by 6 bases and J by 3 bases, with 18 bases between the two germline ends. CDR3 loop: CASREGSSPFYEQYF. In DNA, the CDR3 is TGTGCCAGCAGGGAGGGGAGTTCCCCCTTCTACGAGCAGTACTTC. Variable domain in full (rest from reference TRBV14 and TRBJ2-7): EAGVTQFPSHSVIEKGQTVTLRCDPISGHDNLYWYRRVMGKEIKFLLHFVKESKQDESGMPNNRFLAERTGGTYSTLKVQPAELEDSGVYFCASREGSSPFYEQYFGPGTRLTVT.

The chain couples TRBV30 to TRBJ2-1, with D hard to call. Deletions cut 0 bases from V and 10 bases from J, with 10 bases between. From germline, CDR1 is GTSNPN and CDR2 SVGIG (reference sequence). This CDR3 is built from 12 residues. CDR3 bases: TGTGCCTGGAGTGTACGAGCTAGGGAGCAGTTCTTC. This gives the protein CAWSVRAREQFF.